Each of the 20 T cell receptor beta chains below was sequenced from the same sample in a study of T cell responses to AZD1222 COVID-19 vaccine. Using immunoSEQ multiplex PCR, the repertoire was profiled, and TCRdb retains in-frame clones only, with some absent. The data contain 130,000 or so clones, more than 85% of them singletons. The sequencing used peripheral blood, collected 28 days after the second AZD1222 dose. The origin of the receptors is an adult who received the AZD1222 COVID-19 vaccine.

J is TRBJ1-2 and V is TRBV4-3; possibly TRBD1 for D (6 bases). V was shortened by 1 base and J by 3 bases, with 12 bases between the two germline ends. Germline CDR1 and CDR2: LGHNA and YSLEER. This CDR3 has 15 residues. The CDR3 is CASSQATRGDYGYTF. The DNA of the CDR3 is TGCGCCAGCAGCCAAGCGACCAGGGGAGACTATGGCTACACCTTC.

This clone was recorded only once. The chain is built from TRBV11-1 and TRBJ2-4; TRBD1 matches at 8 bases. Unmatched junction bases numbered 7, after V lost 7 bases and J lost 2 bases. The CDR3 has 15 residues. Germline V gene data show CDR1 as SGHAT and CDR2 as FQDESV (reference sequence). CDR3 bases: TGTGCCAGCACGCACGGACAGGGTCCCAAAAACATTCAGTACTTC. Translation: CASTHGQGPKNIQYF.

The CDR3 DNA is TGCGCCAGCAGCTTGGACTACGAGCAGTACTTC. The encoded protein is CASSLDYEQYF. This sequence joins TRBV5-1 and TRBJ2-7; D unclear. The CDR3 is made up of 11 amino acids. Deletions cut 0 bases from V and 3 bases from J, with 1 base between. Germline V lookup: CDR1 SGHRS, CDR2 YFSETQ.

This clone came up once. This chain links TRBV3-1 (or the pseudogene TRBV3-2) with TRBJ1-6; 10 nucleotides match TRBD1. The ends lost 4 bases at V and 9 bases at J; junction bases unmatched: 3. The CDR3 length is 14 residues. Per germline, CDR1 LGHDT and CDR2 YNNKEL (reference sequence). The CDR3 DNA sequence: TGTGCCAGCAGCCCCCGGGACAGGGGTTCACCCCTCCACTTT. It codes for CASSPRDRGSPLHF.

The rearrangement links TRBV4-1 to TRBJ2-3; D may be TRBD1 or TRBD2 (5 bases each). Trimming left V 4 bases short and J 1 base short, with 15 bases between. This CDR3 has 16 amino acids. CDR1 MGHRA and CDR2 YSYEKL come from the germline V gene. DNA for the CDR3: TGCGCCAGCAGCCTCTGGGACCCCCGGGGCACAGATACGCAGTATTTT. Translated: CASSLWDPRGTDTQYF.

This clone was observed once. The V and J genes are TRBV5-1 and TRBJ2-5; D is undetermined. Between the trimmed V and J ends, which lost 6 bases and 3 bases, there was a span of 15 bases. This CDR3 comprises 14 residues. The V gene's germline CDR1 is SGHRS and CDR2 YFSETQ. Here the CDR3 reads CASTLHSTKETQYF. Written as DNA, the CDR3 is TGCGCCAGCACCCTTCATTCTACTAAAGAGACCCAGTACTTC.

The J gene is TRBJ1-5, the V gene TRBV6-6, with 9 nucleotides matching TRBD1. V was clipped by 2 bases and J by 6 bases; unmatched bases: 8. The CDR3 has 16 residues. Germline V gene sequence: CDR1 MNHNY, CDR2 SVGAGI (reference sequence). As DNA, the CDR3 is TGTGCCAGCAGTTACGCCGGGACAGGGTCGGTTCAGCCCCAGCATTTT. Encoded protein: CASSYAGTGSVQPQHF.

In its sample, this clone was seen once. This chain connects TRBV7-9 to TRBJ2-3; no definite D call. This CDR3 has 15 amino acids. V lost 1 base and J 3 bases, leaving 11 bases between the germline ends. Germline lookup yields CDR1 SEHNR and CDR2 FQNEAQ (reference sequence). CDR3 sequence reads: CASSLGLAATDTQYF. The DNA of the CDR3 is TGTGCCAGCAGCTTAGGCCTCGCTGCGACAGATACGCAGTATTTT.

J is TRBJ2-3 and V is TRBV18; no clear D. The length of the CDR3 is 11 residues. Germline CDR1 and CDR2: KGHSH and LQKENI. Trimming cost V 5 bases and J 3 bases, with 3 bases left between them. CDR3 DNA sequence: TGTGCCAGCTCAACAACAGATACGCAGTATTTT. This gives the protein CASSTTDTQYF.

The rearrangement uses TRBV5-6 and TRBJ1-2; a possible D gene is TRBD1 (5 bases). The CDR3 covers 13 residues. From germline, CDR1 is SGHDT and CDR2 YYEEEE. V lost 4 bases and J 3 bases, leaving 10 bases between the germline ends. The CDR3 loop is CASSQQVYYGYTF. The CDR3 nucleotides are TGTGCCAGCAGCCAACAGGTCTACTATGGCTACACCTTC.

V gene TRBV5-1 combines with J gene TRBJ2-3, with 9 bases identical to TRBD1. The CDR3 sequence is 15 residues long. Germline V gene data show CDR1 as SGHRS and CDR2 as YFSETQ. Germline trimming cut 2 bases from V and 2 bases from J; bases unmatched to any gene: 3. The CDR3 loop reads CASSFRDRVTDTQYF. Written as DNA, the CDR3 is TGCGCCAGCAGCTTCCGGGACAGGGTCACAGATACGCAGTATTTT. The full variable domain, with the rest looked up from reference TRBV5-1 and TRBJ2-3, is KAGVTQTPRYLIKTRGQQVTLSCSPISGHRSVSWYQQTPGQGLQFLFEYFSETQRNKGNFPGRFSGRQFSNSRSEMNVSTLELGDSALYLCASSFRDRVTDTQYFGPGTRLTVL.

The V and J genes are TRBV5-6 and TRBJ2-1; 9 nucleotides agree with TRBD1. Trimming at V came to 5 bases and at J to 4 bases, leaving 7 bases not matched to a gene. CDR1 SGHDT and CDR2 YYEEEE come from the germline V gene. CDR3 length: 15 residues. The CDR3 sequence: CASSSDRGGYNEQFF. Written as DNA, the CDR3 is TGTGCCAGCAGTTCGGACAGGGGAGGGTACAATGAGCAGTTCTTC.

The chain employs TRBV18 and TRBJ2-3, with 12 bases identical to TRBD1. Germline values: CDR1 KGHSH, CDR2 LQKENI. There are 14 residues in the CDR3. The J segment lost 6 bases and the V segment lost 6 bases, leaving 4 bases of the junction unmatched. CDR3: CASSRDRGPDTQYF. The CDR3 DNA sequence: TGTGCCAGCTCCCGGGACAGGGGGCCCGATACGCAGTATTTT.

This chain uses TRBV2 with TRBJ2-3; D tentatively fits TRBD1 or TRBD2 (6 bases each). V was shortened by 5 bases and J by 1 base, with 10 bases between the two germline ends. The CDR3 totals 14 residues. Germline CDR1 SNHLY, CDR2 FYNNEI. The CDR3 DNA reads TGTGCCAGCAGTTCGGGGGCTGGCACAGATACGCAGTATTTT. Translating gives CASSSGAGTDTQYF.

The V call is TRBV9, the J call TRBJ1-4, with 8 positions matching TRBD1. In germline, CDR1 is SGDLS, CDR2 YYNGEE. The CDR3 is made up of 14 amino acids. V was clipped by 0 bases and J by 5 bases; unmatched bases: 0. Written as DNA, the CDR3 is TGTGCCAGCAGCGTAGGGACAGGGAATGAAAAACTGTTTTTT. It is translated as CASSVGTGNEKLFF.

CDR3 region: CSASLGGIADEQFF. In DNA form, the CDR3 reads TGCAGCGCCTCATTGGGGGGCATCGCCGATGAGCAGTTCTTC. V and J are TRBV29-1 and TRBJ2-1; either TRBD1 or TRBD2 may fit D (6 bases each). This CDR3 has 14 amino acids. Between the trimmed V and J ends, which lost 7 bases and 8 bases, there was a span of 21 bases. Germline V lookup: CDR1 SQVTM, CDR2 ANQGSEA.

The J gene is TRBJ2-3, the V gene TRBV24-1, with TRBD1 as a possible D gene (8 bases). CDR3 length: 14 amino acids. The ends were cut back, 5 bases at V and 5 bases at J, with 13 bases in the middle. Germline V gives CDR1 KGHDR, CDR2 SFDVKD. In DNA, the CDR3 is TGTGCCACCAGTGGAACAGGGGGGGAAGATACGCAGTATTTT. Its protein is CATSGTGGEDTQYF.

The chain employs TRBV3-1 (or the pseudogene TRBV3-2) and TRBJ2-2, with unresolved D. Trimming stripped 5 bases from V and 6 bases from J, with 7 bases between. The CDR3 consists of 12 residues. Germline V gene sequence: CDR1 LGHDT, CDR2 YNNKEL (reference sequence). This CDR3 reads CASSEGPGELFF. In DNA, the CDR3 is TGTGCCAGCAGCGAAGGGCCCGGGGAGCTGTTTTTT.

This chain uses TRBV19 with TRBJ1-4; D possibly corresponds to TRBD1 (6 bases). The germline V and J ends were trimmed by 6 bases and 7 bases, with 18 bases remaining between them. The CDR3 is 15 amino acids. From germline, CDR1 is LNHDA and CDR2 SQIVND (reference sequence). The CDR3 spells CASSLGTLRGEKLFF. In DNA, the CDR3 is TGTGCCAGTAGCCTCGGGACACTTCGGGGTGAAAAACTGTTTTTT.

V is TRBV27 and J is TRBJ1-2; 9 bases fit TRBD1. V shed 5 bases, J shed 4 bases, and the junction held 17 bases outside the gene matches. The CDR3 length is 18 residues. Germline CDR1 is MNHEY and CDR2 is SMNVEV (reference sequence). DNA for the CDR3: TGTGCCAGCAGTACGCTATACAGGGGGCCCACCGATGGCTATGGCTACACCTTC. It encodes CASSTLYRGPTDGYGYTF.